This TCR beta chain was identified in a study of blood T cell repertoires in COVID-19. Study context: COVID-19 samples collected from the United States, Italy and Spain covered acute and convalescent phases. T cells, B-cell-depleted T cells, or PBMCs supplied cDNA or gDNA.

Source study methods: Researchers report that nucleated cell counts were estimated from reference gene primer amplification. TCRdb keeps only in-frame clones here, not all; method: immunoSEQ multiplex PCR. The V and J calls and clone size come from that table; D and trimming were worked out from the DNA. In the table there are around 100,000 clones, 80% of which are singletons. The sequence was collected from a man in his sixties or seventies with active or convalescent COVID-19. The source material was peripheral blood.

The CDR3 DNA is TGTGCCAGCAGCGATAGCGGGATGGCCTACAATGAGCAGTTCTTC. Translated: CASSDSGMAYNEQFF. The chain employs TRBV9 and TRBJ2-1, with 8 bases identical to TRBD2. V lost 3 bases, J lost 2 bases, and 4 bases stayed unmatched. Germline assignment: CDR1 SGDLS and CDR2 YYNGEE. The CDR3 loop spans 15 amino acids.